These T cell receptor beta chains were read from a single sample in a study of CD8 T cells in Susac syndrome. TCRdb re-derived calls from the immunoSEQ multiplex PCR reads in MiXCR, one entry per CDR3 protein. This repertoire shows about 240,000 distinct CDR3 sequences, 90% to 97% found once; its top ten account for 0.1%. Sequencing was performed on CD4+ T cells from PBMCs. The receptors come from a human donor with Susac syndrome. Both conserved end residues are part of each CDR3. D genes are given only for firm matches. Some rows mark clone size as missing; the rest say once, few, many or name a class of expanded clone.

TRBJ2-7 TRBV30 NA TRBD1 TGTGCCTGGAGGGGGAATGACAGGGTAATAATCGAGCAGTACTTC CAWRGNDRVIIEQYF
TRBJ1-2 TRBV7-9 NA NA TGTGCCAGCAGTGGGGGAGGCTATGGCTACACCTTC CASSGGGYGYTF
TRBJ2-2 TRBV12-3/TRBV12-4 NA NA TGTGCCAGCCTCGGGGGGCACCTAGGCGGGGAGCTGTTTTTT CASLGGHLGGELFF
TRBJ1-2 TRBV20-1 NA NA TGCAGTGATAGGGCAGGCCCGCCTCGCCTATTC CSDRAGPPRLF
TRBJ2-7 TRBV5-1 NA TRBD2 TGCGCCAGCCACCTAAGCGGGACGACCTACGAGCAGTACTTC CASHLSGTTYEQYF
TRBJ1-5 TRBV6-6 NA NA TGTGCCAGCAGTCTGGGCAGGCTTAGCAATCAGCCCCAGCATTTT CASSLGRLSNQPQHF
TRBJ1-2 TRBV25-1 NA NA TGTGCCAGCAGTGAATTTAAGGGCTACACCTTC CASSEFKGYTF
TRBJ2-5 TRBV7-2 once NA TGTGCCAGCAGCGAGGGACCTAGGGAGACCCAGTACTTC CASSEGPRETQYF
TRBJ2-3 TRBV20-1 NA NA TGCAGTGCTAGGGCGGGGCGAGTAGATACGCAGTATTTT CSARAGRVDTQYF
TRBJ1-1 TRBV15 NA NA TGTGCCACCAGCAGCAAGGGGGGGACTGAAGCTTTCTTT CATSSKGGTEAFF
TRBJ2-1 TRBV29-1 NA NA TGCAGCGGTGGGCGGGATAAGTACAATGAGCAGTTCTTC CSGGRDKYNEQFF
TRBJ2-3 TRBV30 NA TRBD2 TGTGCCTGGAGCCGATGGACTAGCTCGAGCACAGATACGCAGTATTTT CAWSRWTSSSTDTQYF
TRBJ1-4 TRBV11-2 once TRBD1 TGTGCCAGCAGCTTCTCAGGGGGAACTAATGAAAAACTGTTTTTT CASSFSGGTNEKLFF
TRBJ2-3 TRBV28 NA TRBD2 TGTGCCGGCTCTAGCGGCAGCCATGGAGATACGCAGTATTTT CAGSSGSHGDTQYF
TRBJ2-6 TRBV6-2/TRBV6-3 NA NA TGTGCCAGCAGTTATAGCCCAGCAAGGGTAGTTAGCTCTGGGGCCAACGTCCTGACTTTC CASSYSPARVVSSGANVLTF
TRBJ2-2 TRBV7-3 NA NA TGTGCCAGCAGTCAAGGGGACGGGGAGCTGTTTTTT CASSQGDGELFF
TRBJ2-1 TRBV9 NA NA TGTGCCAGCAGCGTACAGAGTGAGCAGTTCTTC CASSVQSEQFF
TRBJ1-2 TRBV6-6 NA NA TGTGCCAGCAGGGGCACAGGGTGGGCCTATGGCTACACCTTC CASRGTGWAYGYTF
TRBJ2-7 TRBV29-1 NA TRBD2 TGCAGCGTTTTTGGGACTAGCGGGAGGTCAACGTACGAGCAGTACTTC CSVFGTSGRSTYEQYF
TRBJ2-7 TRBV12-3/TRBV12-4 NA TRBD1 TGTGCCAGCAGTTTACAACGGACAGGGGTCGAGCAGTACTTC CASSLQRTGVEQYF
TRBJ2-1 TRBV3-1 NA NA TGTGCCAGCAGCCAAGATCCTACGGGAGTGGGGAATGAGCAGTTCTTC CASSQDPTGVGNEQFF
TRBJ2-1 TRBV15 NA NA TGTGCCACCAGCAGAGGGACGGAGGGATATGAGCAGTTCTTC CATSRGTEGYEQFF
TRBJ2-1 TRBV3-1 NA TRBD2 TGTGCCAGCAGCCAAGGGGGACTACCCAATGAGCAGTTCTTC CASSQGGLPNEQFF
TRBJ2-5 TRBV4-1 once TRBD1 TGCGCCAGCAGCCTCGACAGGGTGCGGGAGACCCAGTACTTC CASSLDRVRETQYF
TRBJ2-1 TRBV29-1 NA NA TGCAGCGTTGGTTTACTAGTGGGGAATGAGCAGTTCTTC CSVGLLVGNEQFF
TRBJ1-5 TRBV28 NA NA TGTGCCAGCAGTACCAACAGGGCTCAGCCCCAGCATTTT CASSTNRAQPQHF
TRBJ1-2 TRBV9 once NA TGTGCCAGCAGCATAACAGCCTATGGCTACACCTTC CASSITAYGYTF
TRBJ1-1 TRBV4-1 once NA TGCGCCAGCAGCCTCAGTCGGGGGGCTATGAACACTGAAGCTTTCTTT CASSLSRGAMNTEAFF
TRBJ2-7 TRBV2 NA TRBD2 TGTGCCAGCAATCTTCAGGGGAGAGCGGGAGGCTTCGAGCAGTACTTC CASNLQGRAGGFEQYF
TRBJ2-7 TRBV12-3/TRBV12-4 NA NA TGTGCCAGCAGCGATTCGACCCGCTCCTACGAGCAGTACTTC CASSDSTRSYEQYF
TRBJ1-5 TRBV4-1 NA NA TGCGCCAGCAGCCAAGGGAGGGGTAAACAGCCCCAGCATTTT CASSQGRGKQPQHF
TRBJ2-2 TRBV30 NA NA TGTGCCTGGAGTGTACTAGTCACCGGGGAGCTGTTTTTT CAWSVLVTGELFF
TRBJ2-5 TRBV27 NA NA TGTGCCAGCAGTTCTTATGCGGGTAAAGAGACCCAGTACTTC CASSSYAGKETQYF
TRBJ2-7 TRBV7-9 once NA TGTGCCAGCAGCTTCAGGGGGGGCTCCTACGAGCAGTACTTC CASSFRGGSYEQYF
TRBJ2-5 TRBV7-2 NA TRBD1 TGTGCCAGTCGACAGGGAAACCAAGAGACCCAGTACTTC CASRQGNQETQYF
TRBJ2-1 TRBV5-1 NA NA TGCGCCAGCAGCCCCGGGGCCACGGTATACAATGAGCAGTTCTTC CASSPGATVYNEQFF
TRBJ2-1 TRBV4-1 NA TRBD1 TGCGCCAGCAGCCAAGATTGGACAGGGGGCAATGAGCAGTTCTTC CASSQDWTGGNEQFF
TRBJ1-1 TRBV9 NA NA TGTGCCAGCAGCGTAGGGTTCGGGAACACTGAAGCTTTCTTT CASSVGFGNTEAFF
TRBJ2-3 TRBV10-3 NA TRBD2 TGTGCCACCATACTAGCGGGAGGTAATACGCAGTATTTT CATILAGGNTQYF
TRBJ1-4 TRBV23-1 NA NA TGCGCCAGCAGACCAGCCCCCATACCTAATGAAAAACTGTTTTTT CASRPAPIPNEKLFF
TRBJ1-1 TRBV20-1 NA NA TGCAGTGCTAGCTCTCAGGAAATTGAAGCTTTCTTT CSASSQEIEAFF
TRBJ1-2 TRBV4-1 NA NA TGCGCCAGCAGCCCTAGAGGGGGGAATGGCTACACCTTC CASSPRGGNGYTF
TRBJ2-1 TRBV5-6 NA NA TGTGCCAGCAGCTTGGCGGGTATTCCCTACAATGAGCAGTTCTTC CASSLAGIPYNEQFF
TRBJ2-5 TRBV4-2 NA TRBD1 TGTGCCAGCAGCCAAGAAAGGGGGCGCCCCCAAGAGACCCAGTACTTC CASSQERGRPQETQYF
TRBJ2-5 TRBV13 NA NA TGTGCCAGCAGCCCCTCGTATGCGGGGCCGGGGGAGACCCAGTACTTC CASSPSYAGPGETQYF
TRBJ2-1 TRBV29-1 NA TRBD2 TGCAGCCTCCGGGAGGGGTCCTACAATGAGCAGTTCTTC CSLREGSYNEQFF
TRBJ2-7 TRBV30 NA NA TGTGCCTGGAGTCGAAGCGGGACACCCTCCTACGAGCAGTACTTC CAWSRSGTPSYEQYF
TRBJ2-3 TRBV5-1 NA TRBD2 TGCGCCAGCAGCCCGACTAGCGGAGTGGGGCAGTATTTT CASSPTSGVGQYF
TRBJ2-7 TRBV7-9 NA TRBD1 TGTGCCAGCAGGGCACAGGGGGCCGGATACGAGCAGTACTTC CASRAQGAGYEQYF
TRBJ1-1 TRBV5-1 NA NA TGCGCCAGCAGCTTCCCTCTCCCAGGTGAAGCTTTCTTT CASSFPLPGEAFF
TRBJ2-1 TRBV24-1 NA TRBD1 TGTGCCACACAAACTCCCGGGACAGGCCGGTCCGTTGAGCAGTTCTTC CATQTPGTGRSVEQFF
TRBJ1-4 TRBV2 NA NA TGTGCCAGCAGTGAAGCGGGTTACAATGAAAAACTGTTTTTT CASSEAGYNEKLFF
TRBJ2-5 TRBV29-1 NA TRBD1 TGCAGCGTTCGGGACAGGGGGCTGGAGACCCAGTACTTC CSVRDRGLETQYF
TRBJ2-2 TRBV5-1 once TRBD2 TGCGCCAGCCAACTAGCGGGGAACGCGAACACCGGGGAGCTGTTTTTT CASQLAGNANTGELFF
TRBJ2-2 TRBV10-3 NA NA TGTGCCGCTACCGGGACCAACACCGGGGAGCTGTTTTTT CAATGTNTGELFF
TRBJ2-7 TRBV2 NA NA TGTGCCAGCAGTGGGTTTTACGAGCAGTACTTC CASSGFYEQYF